These 16 T cell receptor beta chains originate from one sample sequenced in a study of blood T cell repertoires in COVID-19. Method: immunoSEQ multiplex PCR; TCRdb's copy keeps in-frame clones and lacks some. The data hold 350,000 to 400,000 clones, with roughly 90% observed a single time. Source material: PBMCs or T cells enriched from blood (not recorded which). Source of these receptors: a woman between 25 and 40 years old who had recovered from COVID-19.

The gene calls are TRBV5-1 and TRBJ1-4, with a tentative D call TRBD1 (6 bases). Germline CDR1 and CDR2: SGHRS and YFSETQ. This CDR3 region has 15 residues. The ends were cut back, 4 bases at V and 5 bases at J, with 15 bases in the middle. CDR3 DNA sequence: TGCGCCAGCAGCGATTGGAGTACAGGGAATGAAAAACTGTTTTTT. Its translation is CASSDWSTGNEKLFF.

The rearrangement uses TRBV7-9 and TRBJ2-7; 9 nucleotides agree with TRBD1. After removal of 5 bases from V and 1 base from J, the junction contained 9 bases not matched to a gene. The CDR3 length is 16 residues. The germline CDR1 and CDR2 sequences are SEHNR and FQNEAQ (reference sequence). This CDR3 reads CASSGRDRDGSYEQYF. The CDR3 DNA sequence: TGTGCCAGCAGCGGCCGGGACAGGGACGGGTCCTACGAGCAGTACTTC.

DNA of the CDR3: TGTGCCAGCAGCCAAGTCAGGGCTATCGTCCTTGAGACCCAGTACTTC. It encodes CASSQVRAIVLETQYF. This chain connects TRBV3-1 (or the pseudogene TRBV3-2) to TRBJ2-5, with D perhaps matching TRBD1 (5 bases). V was shortened by 1 base and J by 5 bases, with 17 bases between the two germline ends. This CDR3 has 16 amino acids. Germline V gene lookup returns CDR1 LGHDT and CDR2 YNNKEL (reference sequence).

This clone was observed a single time. The chain couples TRBV10-3 to TRBJ1-2; D unresolved. Deletions cut 1 base from V and 4 bases from J, with 16 bases between. Per the germline V gene, CDR1 is ENHRY and CDR2 is SYGVKD. The CDR3 extends over 16 amino acids. CDR3 amino acids: CAISEFLPRGSYGYTF. The CDR3 nucleotides read TGTGCCATCAGTGAGTTCCTACCTCGTGGTTCCTATGGCTACACCTTC.

The chain employs TRBV30 and TRBJ1-5, with D possibly being TRBD1 (6 bases). CDR1 GTSNPN and CDR2 SVGIG come from the germline V gene (reference sequence). There are 14 residues in the CDR3. Trimming pared 2 bases from V and 5 bases from J, leaving 13 bases between. CDR3 in amino acids: CAWSLRQAYQPQHF. The CDR3 nucleotides read TGTGCCTGGAGTCTAAGACAGGCATATCAGCCCCAGCATTTT.

This clone appeared a single time. The chain joins TRBV6-1 to TRBJ1-4, with unresolved D. Trimming left V 0 bases short and J 8 bases short, with 13 bases between. Per germline, CDR1 MNHNS and CDR2 SASEGT. This CDR3 spans 15 amino acids. The CDR3 is CASSEAGIQREKLFF. The CDR3 nucleotides are TGTGCCAGCAGTGAAGCGGGCATCCAGAGAGAAAAACTGTTTTTT.

J is TRBJ2-5 and V is TRBV30; 7 bases are shared with TRBD2. Germline V CDR1 and CDR2: GTSNPN, SVGIG (reference sequence). The CDR3 has 13 residues. V lost 0 bases to trimming and J lost 4 bases; unmatched junction nucleotides: 2. The chain's CDR3 is CAWSVTSRETQYF. CDR3 coding DNA: TGTGCCTGGAGTGTGACTAGCCGAGAGACCCAGTACTTC.

The CDR3 region has the DNA TGTGCCAGCAGCTTAGACGGTAACAGCAATCAGCCCCAGCATTTT. This gives the protein CASSLDGNSNQPQHF. The rearrangement joins TRBV7-2 to TRBJ1-5; D call uncertain. Germline V gene sequence: CDR1 SGHTA, CDR2 FQGNSA. Trimming pared 1 base from V and 1 base from J, leaving 8 bases between. The CDR3 is made up of 15 amino acids.

The V gene is TRBV19, the J gene TRBJ1-6; D unclear. The CDR3 is 21 amino acids. The germline V gene has CDR1 LNHDA and CDR2 SQIVND (reference sequence). The V end lost 0 bases, the J end lost 0 bases, and 21 bases lay between the germline ends. The CDR3 loop reads CASSIDRPEVGSSSYNSPLHF. CDR3 nucleotides: TGTGCCAGTAGTATAGATCGTCCGGAGGTGGGTTCCAGCTCCTATAATTCACCCCTCCACTTT.

The chain links TRBV6-5 to TRBJ1-2; D ambiguous. The CDR3 consists of 14 residues. V lost 8 bases and J 2 bases, leaving 15 bases between the germline ends. CDR1 is MNHEY, CDR2 SVGAGI, per germline. Here the CDR3 reads CASSPRGKNYGYTF. The DNA of the CDR3 is TGTGCCAGCTCCCCTCGGGGTAAAAACTATGGCTACACCTTC.

This clone was recorded only once. V usage is TRBV21-1 and J usage is TRBJ1-2. TRBV21-1 is noted as a pseudogene. The CDR3 loop spans 17 amino acids. DNA for the CDR3: TGTGCCAGCAGTACCAAGCGTACTCGGGGGGGGCACTATGGCTACACCTTC. This codes for CASSTKRTRGGHYGYTF.

V and J are TRBV5-4 and TRBJ2-7, with 9 nucleotides matching TRBD1. V trimming: 4 bases; J trimming: 3 bases; junction bases outside the gene matches: 5. CDR3 length equals 14 residues. Germline V gene sequence: CDR1 SGHNT, CDR2 YYREEE (reference sequence). DNA for the CDR3: TGTGCCAGCAGCCCCCGACAGGGGGACTACGAGCAGTACTTC. Its protein is CASSPRQGDYEQYF.

This sequence joins TRBV14 and TRBJ2-2; TRBD1 agrees at 7 bases. There are 16 residues in the CDR3. V shed 3 bases, J shed 4 bases, and the junction held 8 bases outside the gene matches. Germline V lookup: CDR1 SGHDN, CDR2 FVKESK. CDR3 nucleotides: TGTGCCAGCAGCCACGGACAGGACCACCTCACCGGGGAGCTGTTTTTT. Translation: CASSHGQDHLTGELFF.

In DNA, the CDR3 is TGTGCCACCAGCAGGGGCGATGGTTTCTACACCTTC. Its translation: CATSRGDGFYTF. J is TRBJ1-2 and V is TRBV15, with D unresolved. Germline lookup yields CDR1 LNHNV and CDR2 YYDKDF (reference sequence). V gave up 3 bases and J gave up 10 bases, with 12 bases separating them. This CDR3 has 12 amino acids.

The V call is TRBV6-1, the J call TRBJ2-7; perhaps TRBD1 as D (5 bases). Germline values: CDR1 MNHNS, CDR2 SASEGT. V was pared by 2 bases and J by 7 bases, with 18 bases between. The CDR3 has 15 residues. CDR3 DNA sequence: TGTGCCAGCAGTGAATTAAGGACACCGGATCGAGAGCAGTACTTC. It codes for CASSELRTPDREQYF.

This rearrangement joins TRBV21-1 to TRBJ1-2; the table gives TRBD1 as D, unverified against the DNA. TRBV21-1 is termed a pseudogene. This CDR3 region has 14 residues. This CDR3 is CASSWGQSSADYTF. The CDR3 coding sequence is TGTGCCAGCAGCTGGGGACAGTCCTCCGCGGACTACACCTTC.